This TCR beta chain was captured in a study of T cell repertoires in cytomegalovirus infection. Across the study: Shared public TCR beta signatures pointed to both CMV infection and a matching HLA type. General observations from the study: The study identified carriers of CMV plus the relevant HLA from cumulative public TCR beta family frequency. The response measured ex vivo was dominated by TCR beta clonotypes (HLA-C-restricted and CMV-specific).

This clonotype was counted ten times or more. What it binds is not known. TCRdb re-analysed the reads in MiXCR, keeping a single row per CDR3 protein. Of around 280,000 distinct CDR3 sequences detected, around 10% appear once; the ten largest clones hold 2% to 3%. V dropped 2 bases and J dropped 6; count of bases not matched to a gene: 5. The germline gives CDR1 MDHEN, CDR2 SYDVKM. The CDR3 extends over 15 amino acids. The sample comprised PBMCs. This TCR was recovered from a human donor in good health (CMV status not recorded). Some clones in this sample may be carry-over from other donors' samples. The chain joins TRBV28 to TRBJ2-1; 9 bases fit TRBD2. The CDR3 sequence is CASSLLAGRANEQFF. DNA of the CDR3: TGTGCCAGCAGTTTACTAGCGGGGAGGGCCAATGAGCAGTTCTTC. The entire variable domain, with the rest obtained from reference TRBV28 and TRBJ2-1, is as follows: DVKVTQSSRYLVKRTGEKVFLECVQDMDHENMFWYRQDPGLGLRLIYFSYDVKMKEKGDIPEGYSVSREKKERFSLILESASTNQTSMYLCASSLLAGRANEQFFGPGTRLTVL.